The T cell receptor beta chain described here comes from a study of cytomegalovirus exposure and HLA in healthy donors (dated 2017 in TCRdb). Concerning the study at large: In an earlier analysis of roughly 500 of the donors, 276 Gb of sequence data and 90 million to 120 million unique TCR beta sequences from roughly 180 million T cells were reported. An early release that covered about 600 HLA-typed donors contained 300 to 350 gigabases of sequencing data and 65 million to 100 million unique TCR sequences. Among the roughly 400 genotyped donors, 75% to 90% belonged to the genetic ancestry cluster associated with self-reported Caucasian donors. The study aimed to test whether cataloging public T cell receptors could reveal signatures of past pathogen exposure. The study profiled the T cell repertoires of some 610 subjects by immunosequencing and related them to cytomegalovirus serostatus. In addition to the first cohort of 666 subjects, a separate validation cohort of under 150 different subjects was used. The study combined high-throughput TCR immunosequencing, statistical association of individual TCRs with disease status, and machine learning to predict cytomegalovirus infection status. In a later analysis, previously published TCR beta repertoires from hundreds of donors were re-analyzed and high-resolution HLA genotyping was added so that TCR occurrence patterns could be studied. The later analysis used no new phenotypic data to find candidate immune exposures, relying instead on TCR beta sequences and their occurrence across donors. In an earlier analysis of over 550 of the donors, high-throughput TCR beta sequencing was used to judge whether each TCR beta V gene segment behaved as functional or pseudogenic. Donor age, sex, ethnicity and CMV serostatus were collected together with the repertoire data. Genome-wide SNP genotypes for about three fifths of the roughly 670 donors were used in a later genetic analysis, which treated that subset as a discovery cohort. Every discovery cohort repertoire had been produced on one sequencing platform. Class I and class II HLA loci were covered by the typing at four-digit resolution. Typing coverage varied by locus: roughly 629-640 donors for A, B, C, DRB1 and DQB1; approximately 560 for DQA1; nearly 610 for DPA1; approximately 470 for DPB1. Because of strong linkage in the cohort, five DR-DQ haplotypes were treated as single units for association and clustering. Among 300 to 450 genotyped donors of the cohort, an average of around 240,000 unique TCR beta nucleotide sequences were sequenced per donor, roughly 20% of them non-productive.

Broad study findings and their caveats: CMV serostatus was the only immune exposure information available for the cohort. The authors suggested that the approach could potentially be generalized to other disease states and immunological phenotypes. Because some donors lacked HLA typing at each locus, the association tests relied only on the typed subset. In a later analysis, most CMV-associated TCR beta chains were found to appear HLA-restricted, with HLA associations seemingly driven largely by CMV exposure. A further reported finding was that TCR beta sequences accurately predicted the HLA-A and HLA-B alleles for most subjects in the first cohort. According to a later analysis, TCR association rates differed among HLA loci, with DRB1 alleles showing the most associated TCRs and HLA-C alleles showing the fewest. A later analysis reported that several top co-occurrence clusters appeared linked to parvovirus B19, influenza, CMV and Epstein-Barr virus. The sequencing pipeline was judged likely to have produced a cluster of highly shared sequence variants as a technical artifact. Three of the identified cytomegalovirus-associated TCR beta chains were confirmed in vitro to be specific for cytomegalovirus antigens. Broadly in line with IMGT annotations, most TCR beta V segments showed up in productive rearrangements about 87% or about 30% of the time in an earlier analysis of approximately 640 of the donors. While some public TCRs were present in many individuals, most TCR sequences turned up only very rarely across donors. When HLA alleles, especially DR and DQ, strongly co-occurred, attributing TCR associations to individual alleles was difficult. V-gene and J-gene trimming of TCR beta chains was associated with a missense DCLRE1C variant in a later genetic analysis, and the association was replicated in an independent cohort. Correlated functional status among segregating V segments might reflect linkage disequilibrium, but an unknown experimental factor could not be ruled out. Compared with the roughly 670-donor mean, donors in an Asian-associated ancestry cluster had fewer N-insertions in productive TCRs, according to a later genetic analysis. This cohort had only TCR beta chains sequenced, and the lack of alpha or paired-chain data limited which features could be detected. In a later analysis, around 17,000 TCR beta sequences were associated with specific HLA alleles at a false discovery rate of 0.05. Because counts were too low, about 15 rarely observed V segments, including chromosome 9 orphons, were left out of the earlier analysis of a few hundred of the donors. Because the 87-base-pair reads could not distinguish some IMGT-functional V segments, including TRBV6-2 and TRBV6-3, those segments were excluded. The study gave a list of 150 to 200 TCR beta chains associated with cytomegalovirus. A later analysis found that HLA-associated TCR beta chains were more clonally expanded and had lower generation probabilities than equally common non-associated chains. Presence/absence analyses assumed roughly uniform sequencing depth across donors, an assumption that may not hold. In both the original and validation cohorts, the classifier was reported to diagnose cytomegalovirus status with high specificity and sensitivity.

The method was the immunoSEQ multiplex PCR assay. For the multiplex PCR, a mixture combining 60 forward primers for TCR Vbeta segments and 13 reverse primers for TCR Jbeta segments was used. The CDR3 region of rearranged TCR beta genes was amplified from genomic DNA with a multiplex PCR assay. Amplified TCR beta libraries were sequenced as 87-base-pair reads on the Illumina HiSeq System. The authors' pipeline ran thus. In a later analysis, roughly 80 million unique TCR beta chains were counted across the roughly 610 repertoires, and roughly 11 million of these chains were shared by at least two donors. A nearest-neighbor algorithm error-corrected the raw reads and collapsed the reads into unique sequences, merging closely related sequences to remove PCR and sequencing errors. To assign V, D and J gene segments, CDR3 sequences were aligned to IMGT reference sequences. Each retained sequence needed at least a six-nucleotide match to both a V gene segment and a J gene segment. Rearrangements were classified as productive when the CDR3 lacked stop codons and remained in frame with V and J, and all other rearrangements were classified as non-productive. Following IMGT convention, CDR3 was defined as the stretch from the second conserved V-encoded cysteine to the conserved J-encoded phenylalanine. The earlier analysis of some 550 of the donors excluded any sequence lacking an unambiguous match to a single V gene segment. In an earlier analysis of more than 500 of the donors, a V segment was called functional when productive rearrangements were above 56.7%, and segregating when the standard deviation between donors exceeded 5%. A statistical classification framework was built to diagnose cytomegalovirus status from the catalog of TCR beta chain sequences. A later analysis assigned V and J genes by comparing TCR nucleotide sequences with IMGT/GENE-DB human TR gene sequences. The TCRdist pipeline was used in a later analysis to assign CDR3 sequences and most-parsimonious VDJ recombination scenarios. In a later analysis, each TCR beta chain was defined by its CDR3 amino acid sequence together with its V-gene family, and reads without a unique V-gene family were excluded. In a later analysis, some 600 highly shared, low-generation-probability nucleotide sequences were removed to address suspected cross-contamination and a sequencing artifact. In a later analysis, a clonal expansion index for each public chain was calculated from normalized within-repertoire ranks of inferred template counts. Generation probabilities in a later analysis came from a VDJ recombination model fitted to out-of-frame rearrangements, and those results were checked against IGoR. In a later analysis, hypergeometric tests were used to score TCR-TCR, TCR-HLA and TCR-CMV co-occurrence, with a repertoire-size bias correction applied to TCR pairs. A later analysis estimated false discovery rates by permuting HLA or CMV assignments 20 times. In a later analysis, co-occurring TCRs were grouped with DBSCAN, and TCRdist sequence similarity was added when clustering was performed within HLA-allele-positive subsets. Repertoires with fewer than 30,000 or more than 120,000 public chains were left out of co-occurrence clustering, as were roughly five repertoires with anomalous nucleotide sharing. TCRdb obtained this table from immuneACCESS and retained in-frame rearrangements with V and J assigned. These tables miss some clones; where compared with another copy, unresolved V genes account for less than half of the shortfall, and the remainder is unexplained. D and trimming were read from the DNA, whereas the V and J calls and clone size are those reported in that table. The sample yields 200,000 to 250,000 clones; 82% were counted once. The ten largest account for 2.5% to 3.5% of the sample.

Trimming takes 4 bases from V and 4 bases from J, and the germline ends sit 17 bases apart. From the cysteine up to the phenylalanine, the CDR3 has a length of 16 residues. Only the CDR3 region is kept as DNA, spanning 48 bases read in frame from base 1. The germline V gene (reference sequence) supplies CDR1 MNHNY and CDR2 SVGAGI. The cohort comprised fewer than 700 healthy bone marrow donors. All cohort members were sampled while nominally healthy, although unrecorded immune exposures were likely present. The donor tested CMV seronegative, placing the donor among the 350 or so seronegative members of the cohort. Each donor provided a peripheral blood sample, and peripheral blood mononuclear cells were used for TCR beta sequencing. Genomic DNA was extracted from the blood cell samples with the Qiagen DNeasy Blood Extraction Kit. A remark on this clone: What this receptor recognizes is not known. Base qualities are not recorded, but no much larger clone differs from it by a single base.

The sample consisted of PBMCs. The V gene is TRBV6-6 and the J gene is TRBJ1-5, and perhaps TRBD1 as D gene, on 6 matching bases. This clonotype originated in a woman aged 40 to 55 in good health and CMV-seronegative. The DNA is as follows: TGTGCCAGCAGTTCCATGACAGGTGACGGTAATCAGCCCCAGCATTTT. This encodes CASSSMTGDGNQPQHF.